A selection of T cell receptor beta chains follows, all from one sample in a study of blood T cell repertoires in COVID-19. The method was immunoSEQ multiplex PCR; TCRdb's version includes in-frame clones alone and lacks a portion of them. Of under 150,000 clones listed, around 80% are singletons. The sequencing sample was made of peripheral blood. These receptors came from a man between 65 and 85 years old with acute or convalescent COVID-19. Each CDR3 is given with its conserved first and last residue. The size field is filled for only some rows; it gives once, few, many or a size class.

J gene: TRBJ2-7; clone size: -; V gene: TRBV6-5; CDR3 protein: CATGQGAREQYF
J gene: TRBJ1-5; clone size: -; V gene: TRBV2; CDR3 protein: CASRATGGEVQPQHF
J gene: TRBJ2-5; clone size: few; V gene: TRBV6-5; CDR3 protein: CASRGGGAGETQYF
J gene: TRBJ1-4; clone size: once; V gene: TRBV28; CDR3 protein: CASTYRGEKLFF
J gene: TRBJ1-3; clone size: -; V gene: TRBV25-1; CDR3 protein: CASSAGQGHSGNTIYF
J gene: TRBJ1-2; clone size: -; V gene: TRBV4-1; CDR3 protein: CASSQGGGSYGYTF
J gene: TRBJ2-7; clone size: -; V gene: TRBV3-1/TRBV3-2; CDR3 protein: CASTTSGRGEQYF
J gene: TRBJ2-7; clone size: -; V gene: TRBV7-9; CDR3 protein: CASSPRGHPEYEQYF
J gene: TRBJ1-2; clone size: -; V gene: TRBV14; CDR3 protein: CASSQGTWGEAYGYTF
J gene: TRBJ1-1; clone size: -; V gene: TRBV5-6; CDR3 protein: CASSPHNMNTEAFF
J gene: TRBJ1-2; clone size: many; V gene: TRBV2; CDR3 protein: CASSIRQELGYTF
J gene: TRBJ1-2; clone size: few; V gene: TRBV19; CDR3 protein: CASTVSGGHFYGYTF
J gene: TRBJ2-5; clone size: -; V gene: TRBV20-1; CDR3 protein: CSLAQETQYF
J gene: TRBJ1-2; clone size: -; V gene: TRBV27; CDR3 protein: CASSSRNPGQVNYGYTF
J gene: TRBJ2-7; clone size: -; V gene: TRBV6-1; CDR3 protein: CASSEPGTGSDEQYF
J gene: TRBJ1-5; clone size: -; V gene: TRBV28; CDR3 protein: CASSNPDRIGNQPQHF
J gene: TRBJ2-5; clone size: -; V gene: TRBV18; CDR3 protein: CASSPARVQETQYF
J gene: TRBJ2-1; clone size: -; V gene: TRBV9; CDR3 protein: CASSVDGKTYNEQFF
J gene: TRBJ1-2; clone size: -; V gene: TRBV6-5; CDR3 protein: CASSYSRGEGYTF
J gene: TRBJ1-2; clone size: -; V gene: TRBV25-1; CDR3 protein: CASSEGQGYTF
J gene: TRBJ1-2; clone size: -; V gene: TRBV24-1; CDR3 protein: CATSEGQPLGWGPCGYTF
J gene: TRBJ2-4; clone size: -; V gene: TRBV6-5; CDR3 protein: CASNPTSGGKNIQYF
J gene: TRBJ2-3; clone size: -; V gene: TRBV9; CDR3 protein: CASSERTSGGRDTQYF
J gene: TRBJ1-4; clone size: -; V gene: TRBV28; CDR3 protein: CASSTLPGSPEEKLFF
J gene: TRBJ1-2; clone size: -; V gene: TRBV5-1; CDR3 protein: CASSTDGNYGYTF
J gene: TRBJ2-7; clone size: -; V gene: TRBV5-5; CDR3 protein: CASSLGGRHDEQYF